Listed below are T cell receptor beta chains from one sample, sequenced in a study of blood T cell repertoires in COVID-19. This table comes from immunoSEQ multiplex PCR, and its TCRdb copy is limited to in-frame clones, with some not included. Of roughly 240,000 clones detected, approximately 82% appear once; the ten largest clones hold 2% to 2.5%. Sequencing was performed on peripheral blood. Source of these receptors: a man aged 35-49 years who had recovered from COVID-19. Each CDR3 is given with its conserved first and last residue. A D gene is named only where the DNA matches it firmly. A clone size is listed for some rows: how often the clone was seen (once, few, many), or a class if it is expanded.

.	TRBV4-1	TRBJ2-1	.	CASSLANEQFF	TGCGCCAGTTCACTAGCTAATGAGCAGTTCTTC
.	TRBV7-2	TRBJ1-2	TRBD1	CASSLQGEGYGYTF	TGTGCCAGCAGCCTTCAGGGGGAAGGGTATGGCTACACCTTC
.	TRBV29-1	TRBJ1-1	TRBD1	CSAHGQGDTEAFF	TGCAGCGCCCATGGACAGGGGGACACTGAAGCTTTCTTT
.	TRBV20-1	TRBJ1-6	.	CSASWTPNSPLHF	TGCAGTGCTAGTTGGACACCTAATTCACCCCTCCACTTT
.	TRBV7-6	TRBJ2-7	TRBD1	CASSLQGQGGYEQYF	TGTGCCAGCAGCTTACAAGGACAGGGAGGTTACGAGCAGTACTTC
once	TRBV5-5	TRBJ2-7	.	CASSLAAGLSYEQYF	TGTGCCAGCAGCTTGGCCGCAGGGCTCTCCTACGAGCAGTACTTC
.	TRBV13	TRBJ2-1	.	CASSTTTSEQFF	TGTGCCAGCAGCACCACTACCTCTGAGCAGTTCTTC
.	TRBV18	TRBJ1-2	TRBD1	CASSAPGTAVNYGYTF	TGTGCCAGCTCTGCCCCCGGGACAGCTGTTAACTATGGCTACACCTTC
.	TRBV15	TRBJ2-7	TRBD1	CATSRDFRTGLWEQYF	TGTGCCACCAGCAGAGATTTCCGGACAGGGTTGTGGGAGCAGTACTTC
.	TRBV19	TRBJ2-7	TRBD1	CASSMGTGLYEQYF	TGTGCCAGTAGTATGGGGACAGGACTCTACGAGCAGTACTTC
.	TRBV6-5	TRBJ1-4	TRBD1	CASSLRDSNEKLFF	TGTGCCAGCAGCCTACGGGACAGTAATGAAAAACTGTTTTTT
.	TRBV11-3	TRBJ2-3	.	CASSLETPDTQYF	TGTGCCAGCAGCTTAGAAACACCGGATACGCAGTATTTT
few	TRBV10-3	TRBJ2-4	TRBD2	CAISTSGGAQNIQYF	TGTGCCATCTCGACTAGCGGGGGGGCCCAAAACATTCAGTACTTC
.	TRBV6-5	TRBJ2-3	.	CASSYSGPPGADTQYF	TGTGCCAGCAGTTACTCGGGACCCCCAGGGGCAGATACGCAGTATTTT
.	TRBV5-1	TRBJ1-1	TRBD1	CASSLDTGEVEAFF	TGCGCCAGCAGCTTGGATACAGGGGAGGTTGAAGCTTTCTTT
.	TRBV30	TRBJ1-2	.	CAWSQNYGYTF	TGTGCCTGGAGCCAGAACTATGGCTACACCTTC
.	TRBV5-1	TRBJ2-7	.	CASSSPGGGGREQYF	TGCGCCAGCAGCTCCCCCGGGGGCGGGGGTCGCGAGCAGTACTTC
.	TRBV6-5	TRBJ1-6	.	CASSWSGRGDSPLHF	TGTGCCAGCAGTTGGTCGGGCAGGGGAGATTCACCCCTCCACTTT
.	TRBV7-7	TRBJ1-3	.	CASSLGFRNTIYF	TGTGCCAGCAGCTTAGGGTTTCGGAACACCATATATTTT
.	TRBV27	TRBJ2-7	.	CASSFRQGGYEQYF	TGTGCCAGCAGTTTTCGGCAGGGAGGCTACGAGCAGTACTTC
once	TRBV11-2	TRBJ2-1	.	CASSLAGSYNEQFF	TGTGCCAGCAGCTTAGCGGGATCCTACAATGAGCAGTTCTTC
.	TRBV7-9	TRBJ2-5	TRBD1	CASSSRDRGIQETQYF	TGTGCCAGCAGCTCCCGGGACAGGGGGATCCAAGAGACCCAGTACTTC
.	TRBV6-5	TRBJ1-6	TRBD1	CASSRSTGNGSPLHF	TGTGCCAGCTCTAGGTCGACAGGGAACGGTTCACCCCTCCACTTT
.	TRBV2	TRBJ1-2	TRBD1	CASSEETGYGYTF	TGTGCCAGCAGTGAAGAGACAGGGTATGGCTACACCTTC
.	TRBV7-2	TRBJ2-1	TRBD2	CASSTDGRAYEQFF	TGTGCCAGCAGTACTGATGGGAGGGCCTATGAGCAGTTCTTC
once	TRBV27	TRBJ2-7	TRBD1	CASSPGQGGEQYF	TGTGCCAGCAGTCCGGGACAGGGGGGCGAGCAGTACTTC
.	TRBV14	TRBJ2-3	TRBD1	CASSQDPGQGEDTQYF	TGTGCCAGCAGCCAAGATCCGGGACAGGGGGAAGATACGCAGTATTTT
.	TRBV4-1	TRBJ1-3	TRBD1	CASSQPVAGGARNTIYF	TGCGCCAGCAGCCAGCCAGTGGCAGGGGGCGCGAGAAACACCATATATTTT
once	TRBV7-2	TRBJ2-1	TRBD1	CASSPRPGQANNEQFF	TGTGCCAGCAGCCCCCGCCCGGGACAGGCAAACAATGAGCAGTTCTTC
.	TRBV3-1/TRBV3-2	TRBJ2-2	.	CASSPSGANTGELFF	TGTGCCAGCAGTCCGAGCGGCGCGAACACCGGGGAGCTGTTTTTT
.	TRBV9	TRBJ2-1	TRBD2	CASSVAGGTYNEQFF	TGTGCCAGCAGCGTAGCGGGAGGAACTTACAATGAGCAGTTCTTC
.	TRBV29-1	TRBJ2-7	.	CSVYRASSYEQYF	TGCAGCGTTTACAGGGCTAGCTCCTACGAGCAGTACTTC
.	TRBV10-3	TRBJ1-3	.	CAISDLGFSSGNTIYF	TGTGCCATCAGTGATCTGGGCTTCTCCTCTGGAAACACCATATATTTT
.	TRBV7-9	TRBJ1-3	.	CASSLQGYGNTIYF	TGTGCCAGCAGCTTGCAGGGGTACGGAAACACCATATATTTT
.	TRBV7-2	TRBJ2-1	.	CASSHGYNEQFF	TGTGCCAGCAGCCACGGTTACAATGAGCAGTTCTTC
.	TRBV9	TRBJ1-6	TRBD1	CASSIRDRSSYNSPLHF	TGTGCCAGCAGCATCCGGGACAGGAGCTCCTATAATTCACCCCTCCACTTT
few	TRBV28	TRBJ2-1	TRBD1	CASRPLGGTGYNEQFF	TGTGCCAGCAGACCTTTAGGGGGGACAGGGTACAATGAGCAGTTCTTC
.	TRBV7-8	TRBJ1-3	TRBD1	CASSKGQNSGNTIYF	TGTGCCAGCAGCAAGGGACAGAACTCTGGAAACACCATATATTTT
.	TRBV10-2	TRBJ2-1	TRBD1	CASGRDRGRNEQFF	TGCGCCAGCGGCCGGGACAGGGGGCGCAATGAGCAGTTCTTC
.	TRBV7-2	TRBJ2-2	.	CASSLAGRSYDTGELFF	TGTGCCAGCAGCTTAGCGGGGCGGAGCTATGACACCGGGGAGCTGTTTTTT
.	TRBV2	TRBJ2-3	TRBD1	CASSSYRGNTDTQYF	TGTGCCAGCAGTAGTTACAGGGGGAACACAGATACGCAGTATTTT
.	TRBV30	TRBJ2-7	.	CACQTGPTYEQYF	TGTGCCTGTCAAACAGGTCCGACCTACGAGCAGTACTTC
.	TRBV5-4	TRBJ2-3	TRBD2	CASSLDGGADDTQYF	TGTGCCAGCAGCTTAGACGGGGGGGCCGACGATACGCAGTATTTT
.	TRBV25-1	TRBJ2-2	.	CASSDRDTGELFF	TGTGCCAGCAGTGACAGGGACACCGGGGAGCTGTTTTTT
.	TRBV4-3	TRBJ2-7	TRBD1	CASSRDRVGYEQYF	TGCGCCAGCAGCCGCGACAGGGTGGGCTACGAGCAGTACTTC
.	TRBV4-1	TRBJ1-3	TRBD1	CASSQHGTASGNTIYF	TGCGCCAGCAGCCAGCATGGGACAGCCTCTGGAAACACCATATATTTT
.	TRBV27	TRBJ1-5	TRBD1	CASSLKGQGQDQPQHF	TGTGCCAGCAGTTTGAAGGGACAGGGACAGGATCAGCCCCAGCATTTT
.	TRBV27	TRBJ2-7	.	CASSLRDGIYEQYF	TGTGCCAGCAGTTTGCGGGATGGAATTTACGAGCAGTACTTC
.	TRBV5-5	TRBJ2-3	TRBD1	CASSLGGQVTDTQYF	TGTGCCAGCAGCTTGGGCGGACAGGTAACAGATACGCAGTATTTT
.	TRBV19	TRBJ2-2	.	CASSIDGTPNTGELFF	TGTGCCAGTAGTATAGATGGGACACCGAACACCGGGGAGCTGTTTTTT
.	TRBV7-2	TRBJ2-5	TRBD1	CASSLYRGLGETQYF	TGTGCCAGCAGCTTATACAGGGGGCTGGGGGAGACCCAGTACTTC
.	TRBV7-2	TRBJ2-7	TRBD2	CASSLFATSGTHEQYF	TGTGCCAGCAGCTTATTCGCGACTAGCGGGACCCACGAGCAGTACTTC
.	TRBV5-5	TRBJ2-1	TRBD1	CASSLGTASYNEQFF	TGTGCCAGCAGCTTAGGGACAGCTTCCTACAATGAGCAGTTCTTC
few	TRBV4-3	TRBJ1-1	.	CASSQDTLENKAFF	TGCGCCAGCAGCCAAGATACGTTAGAAAATAAAGCTTTCTTT
.	TRBV7-2	TRBJ2-7	.	CASSLAAGHYEQYF	TGTGCCAGCAGCTTAGCGGCAGGGCACTACGAGCAGTACTTC